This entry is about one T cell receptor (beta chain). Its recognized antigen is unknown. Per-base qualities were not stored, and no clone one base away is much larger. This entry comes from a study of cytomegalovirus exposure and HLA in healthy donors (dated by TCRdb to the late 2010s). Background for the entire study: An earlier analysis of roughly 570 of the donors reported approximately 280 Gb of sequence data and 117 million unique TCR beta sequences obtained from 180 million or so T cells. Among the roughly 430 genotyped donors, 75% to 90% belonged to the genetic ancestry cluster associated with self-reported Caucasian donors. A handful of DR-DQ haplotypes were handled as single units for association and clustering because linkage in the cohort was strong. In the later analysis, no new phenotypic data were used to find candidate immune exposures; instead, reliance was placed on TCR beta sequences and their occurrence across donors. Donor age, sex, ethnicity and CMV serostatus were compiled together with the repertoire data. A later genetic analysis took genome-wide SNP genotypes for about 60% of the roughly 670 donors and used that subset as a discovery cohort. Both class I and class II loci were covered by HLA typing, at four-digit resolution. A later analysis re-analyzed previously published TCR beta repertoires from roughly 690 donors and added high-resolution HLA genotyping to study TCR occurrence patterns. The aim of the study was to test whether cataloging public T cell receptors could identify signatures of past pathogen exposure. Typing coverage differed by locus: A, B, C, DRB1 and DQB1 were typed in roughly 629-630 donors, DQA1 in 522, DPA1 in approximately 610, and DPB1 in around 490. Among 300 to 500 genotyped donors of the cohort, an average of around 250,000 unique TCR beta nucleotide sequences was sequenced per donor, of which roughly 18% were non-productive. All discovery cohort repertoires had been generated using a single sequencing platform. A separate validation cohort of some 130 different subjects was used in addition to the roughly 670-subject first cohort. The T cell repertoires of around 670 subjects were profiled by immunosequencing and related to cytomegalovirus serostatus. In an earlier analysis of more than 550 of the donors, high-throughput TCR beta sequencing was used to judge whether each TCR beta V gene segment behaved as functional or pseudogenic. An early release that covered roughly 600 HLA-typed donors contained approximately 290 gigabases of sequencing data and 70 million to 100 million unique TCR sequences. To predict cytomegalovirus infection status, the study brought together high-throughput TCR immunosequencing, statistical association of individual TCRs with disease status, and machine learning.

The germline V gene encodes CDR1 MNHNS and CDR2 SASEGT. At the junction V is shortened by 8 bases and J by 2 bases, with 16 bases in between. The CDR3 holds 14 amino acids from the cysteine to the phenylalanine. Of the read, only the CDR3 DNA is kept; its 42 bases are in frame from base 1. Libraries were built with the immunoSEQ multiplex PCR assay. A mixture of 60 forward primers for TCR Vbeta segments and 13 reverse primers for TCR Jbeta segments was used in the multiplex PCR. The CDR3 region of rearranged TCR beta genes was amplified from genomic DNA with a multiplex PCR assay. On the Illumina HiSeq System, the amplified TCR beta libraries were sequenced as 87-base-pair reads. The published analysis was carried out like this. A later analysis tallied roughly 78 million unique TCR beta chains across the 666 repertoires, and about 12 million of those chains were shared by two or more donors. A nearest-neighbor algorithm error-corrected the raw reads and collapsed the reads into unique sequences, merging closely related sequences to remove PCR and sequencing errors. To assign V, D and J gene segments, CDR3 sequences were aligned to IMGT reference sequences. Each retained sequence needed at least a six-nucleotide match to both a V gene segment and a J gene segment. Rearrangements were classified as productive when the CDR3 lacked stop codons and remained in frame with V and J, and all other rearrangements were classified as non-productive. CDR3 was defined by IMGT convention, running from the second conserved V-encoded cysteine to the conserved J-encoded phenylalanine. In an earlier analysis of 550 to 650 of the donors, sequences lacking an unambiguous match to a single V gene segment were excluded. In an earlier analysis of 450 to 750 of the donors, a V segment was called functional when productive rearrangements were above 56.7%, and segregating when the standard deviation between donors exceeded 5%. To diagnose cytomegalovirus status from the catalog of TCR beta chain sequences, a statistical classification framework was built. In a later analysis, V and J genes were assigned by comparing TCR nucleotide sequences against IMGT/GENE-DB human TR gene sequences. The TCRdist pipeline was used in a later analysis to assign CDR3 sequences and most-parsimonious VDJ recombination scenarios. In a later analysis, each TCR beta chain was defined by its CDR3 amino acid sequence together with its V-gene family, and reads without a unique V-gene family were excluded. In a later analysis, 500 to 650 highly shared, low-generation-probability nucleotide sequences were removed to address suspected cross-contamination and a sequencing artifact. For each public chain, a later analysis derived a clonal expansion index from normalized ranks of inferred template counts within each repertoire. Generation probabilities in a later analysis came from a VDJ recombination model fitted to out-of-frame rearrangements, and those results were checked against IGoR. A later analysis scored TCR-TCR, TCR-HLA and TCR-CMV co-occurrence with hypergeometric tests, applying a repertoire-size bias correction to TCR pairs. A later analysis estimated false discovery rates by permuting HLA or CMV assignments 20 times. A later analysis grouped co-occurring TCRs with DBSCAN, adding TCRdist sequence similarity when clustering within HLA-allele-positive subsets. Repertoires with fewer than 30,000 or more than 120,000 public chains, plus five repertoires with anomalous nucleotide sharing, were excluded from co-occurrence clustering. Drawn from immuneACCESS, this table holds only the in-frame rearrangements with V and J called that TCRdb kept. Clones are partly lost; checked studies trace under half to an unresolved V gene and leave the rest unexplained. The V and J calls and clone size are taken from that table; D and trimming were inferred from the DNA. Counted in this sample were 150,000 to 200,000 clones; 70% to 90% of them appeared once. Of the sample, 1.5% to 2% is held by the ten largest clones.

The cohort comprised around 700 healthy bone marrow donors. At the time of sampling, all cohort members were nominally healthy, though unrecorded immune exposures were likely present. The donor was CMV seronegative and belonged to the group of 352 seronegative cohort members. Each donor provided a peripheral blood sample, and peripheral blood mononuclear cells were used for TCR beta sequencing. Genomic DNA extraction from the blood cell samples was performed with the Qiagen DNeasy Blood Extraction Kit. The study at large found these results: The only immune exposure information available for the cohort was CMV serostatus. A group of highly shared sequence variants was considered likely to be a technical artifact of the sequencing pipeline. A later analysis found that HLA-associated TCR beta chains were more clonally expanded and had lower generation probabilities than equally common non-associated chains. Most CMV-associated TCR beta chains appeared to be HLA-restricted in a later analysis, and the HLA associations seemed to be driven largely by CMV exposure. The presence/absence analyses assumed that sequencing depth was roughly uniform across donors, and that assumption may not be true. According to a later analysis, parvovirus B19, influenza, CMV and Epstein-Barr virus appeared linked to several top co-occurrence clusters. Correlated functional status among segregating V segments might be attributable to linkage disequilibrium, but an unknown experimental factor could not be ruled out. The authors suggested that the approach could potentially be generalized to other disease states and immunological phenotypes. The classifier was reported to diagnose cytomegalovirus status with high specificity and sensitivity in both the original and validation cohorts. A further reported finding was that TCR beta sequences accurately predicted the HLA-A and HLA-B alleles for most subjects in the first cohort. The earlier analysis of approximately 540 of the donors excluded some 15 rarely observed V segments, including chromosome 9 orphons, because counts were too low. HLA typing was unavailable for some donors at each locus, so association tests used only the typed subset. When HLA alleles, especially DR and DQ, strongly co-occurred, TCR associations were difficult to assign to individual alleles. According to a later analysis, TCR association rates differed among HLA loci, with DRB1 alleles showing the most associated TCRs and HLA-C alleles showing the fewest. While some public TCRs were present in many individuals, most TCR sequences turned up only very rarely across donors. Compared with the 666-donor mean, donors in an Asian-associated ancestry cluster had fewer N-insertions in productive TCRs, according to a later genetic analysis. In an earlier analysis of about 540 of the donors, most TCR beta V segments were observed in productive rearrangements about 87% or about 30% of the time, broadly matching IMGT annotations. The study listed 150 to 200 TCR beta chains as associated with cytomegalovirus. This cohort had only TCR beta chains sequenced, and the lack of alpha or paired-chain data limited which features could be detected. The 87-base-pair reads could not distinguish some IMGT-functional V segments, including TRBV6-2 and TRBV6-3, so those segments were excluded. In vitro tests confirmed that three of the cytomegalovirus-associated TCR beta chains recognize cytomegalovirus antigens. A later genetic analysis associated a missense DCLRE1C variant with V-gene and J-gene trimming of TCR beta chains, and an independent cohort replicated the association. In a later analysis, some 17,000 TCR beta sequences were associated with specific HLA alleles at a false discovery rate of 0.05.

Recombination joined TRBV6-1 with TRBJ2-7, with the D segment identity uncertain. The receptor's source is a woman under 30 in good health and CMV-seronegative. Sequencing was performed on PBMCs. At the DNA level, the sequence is TGTGCCAGCGGTTCTTGGCGGCTGACCTACGAGCAGTACTTC. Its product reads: CASGSWRLTYEQYF.